Described below is a single T cell receptor (beta chain) sequence and its context. V gave up 5 bases and J gave up 0 bases; unmatched junction bases: 7. The length of the CDR3 is 17 residues. Germline V gives CDR1 SGHTA, CDR2 FQGNSA. The sample originates from a study of blood T cell repertoires in COVID-19. Study-wide context: Samples taken during acute and convalescent COVID-19 were collected in the United States, Italy and Spain. T cells, B-cell-depleted T cells, or PBMCs supplied cDNA or gDNA.

Per the study methods: Estimates of nucleated cell counts were drawn from the amplification of reference gene primers. This table comes from immunoSEQ multiplex PCR, and its TCRdb copy is limited to in-frame clones, with some not included. V and J calls and clone size are given by that table; D and trimming were obtained from the DNA. The table records about 260,000 clones, about nine tenths of them present only once. Sequenced input: peripheral blood. The sequence was obtained from a man in his forties who had recovered from COVID-19. The J gene is TRBJ2-2, the V gene TRBV7-2, with 9 nucleotides matching TRBD2. This chain's CDR3 is CASSALLAGANTGELFF. CDR3 nucleotides: TGTGCCAGCAGCGCCTTGTTAGCGGGAGCGAACACCGGGGAGCTGTTTTTT. Based on the CDR3 plus reference TRBV7-2 and TRBJ2-2, the full variable domain is GAGVSQSPSNKVTEKGKDVELRCDPISGHTALYWYRQSLGQGLEFLIYFQGNSAPDKSGLPSDRFSAERTGGSVSTLTIQRTQQEDSAVYLCASSALLAGANTGELFFGEGSRLTVL.